These 12 T cell receptor beta chains originate from one sample sequenced in a study of blood T cells in healthy people across ages. A sample-barcoded 5' primer and a J-beta primer mix were used in a second PCR of roughly 6 to 11 cycles. TCRdb passed the 5' RACE reads through MiXCR, listing each CDR3 protein once. This table has 750,000 to 950,000 distinct CDR3 sequences, more than 25% appearing once. The same sample was also used in a study of T cells of mothers and their children.

Sequencing was done on a sample of blood. The receptors stem from a boy between 10 and 17 years old in good health.

Only a few counts were recorded for this clonotype. This chain links TRBV5-1 with TRBJ1-3, with D possibly matching TRBD1 (5 bases). The CDR3 sequence is 16 residues long. Germline V gives CDR1 SGHRS, CDR2 YFSETQ. Between the trimmed V and J ends, which lost 3 bases and 2 bases, there was a span of 15 bases. CDR3 sequence (DNA): TGCGCCAGCAGCTCCAGGGCCATCACTCCTGGAAACACCATATATTTT. The encoded protein is CASSSRAITPGNTIYF.

J is TRBJ2-1 and V is TRBV6-5, with D possibly being TRBD1 or TRBD2 (5 bases each). The J call could be wrong; TRBJ2-3 is a better fit for the DNA end. The germline V gene encodes CDR1 MNHEY and CDR2 SVGAGI. The CDR3 runs to 13 residues. The CDR3 coding sequence is TGTGCCAGCAGCCGGGACGGTGCTGATACGCAGTATTTT. Encoded protein: CASSRDGADTQYF.

The chain has TRBV20-1 and TRBJ1-4; 9 bases line up with TRBD1. The CDR3 contains 14 residues. Per the germline V gene, CDR1 is DFQATT and CDR2 is SNEGSKA (reference sequence). J lost 5 bases, V lost 3 bases, and 4 bases had no gene match. The CDR3 DNA sequence: TGCAGTGCTAGGCGGACAGGGGAGAATGAAAAACTGTTTTTT. It is translated as CSARRTGENEKLFF.

The chain combines TRBV6-6 with TRBJ2-2, with D maybe TRBD2 (5 bases). This CDR3 spans 16 amino acids. V lost 0 bases to trimming and J lost 1 base, with 9 bases between them. Per germline, CDR1 MNHNY and CDR2 SVGAGI (reference sequence). CDR3 bases: TGTGCCAGCAGTTACTCGGGGAGCGGGAACACCGGGGAGCTGTTTTTT. Its protein product is CASSYSGSGNTGELFF.

The rearrangement joins TRBV27 to TRBJ2-2; a possible D gene is TRBD2 (5 bases). The length of the CDR3 is 16 residues. CDR1 and CDR2 from the germline V gene are MNHEY and SMNVEV (reference sequence). V was shortened by 3 bases and J by 5 bases, with 16 bases between the two germline ends. This CDR3 reads CASSFGVGERTGELFF. In nucleotides, the CDR3 is TGTGCCAGCAGTTTTGGTGTTGGGGAGAGGACCGGGGAGCTGTTTTTT.

The chain couples TRBV12-3 or TRBV12-4 to TRBJ2-3, with D uncertain. The CDR3 runs to 14 residues. V was clipped by 5 bases and J by 0 bases, with 9 bases between them. The CDR3 bases are TGTGCCAGCAGTCCCCTCAGTAGCACAGATACGCAGTATTTT. This sequence encodes CASSPLSSTDTQYF.

The chain employs TRBV27 and TRBJ2-1; 12 positions match TRBD1. This CDR3 is built from 20 residues. The V gene's germline CDR1 is MNHEY and CDR2 SMNVEV (reference sequence). With V trimmed by 2 bases and J by 0 bases, 11 bases remained unmatched. CDR3 in DNA: TGTGCCAGCAGTTTAAGGGACAGGGGGCCGAGCGGGAGCTCCTACAATGAGCAGTTCTTC. Protein sequence: CASSLRDRGPSGSSYNEQFF.

This clonotype was counted between two and nine times. The chain employs TRBV6-6 and TRBJ1-2, with 7 nucleotides matching TRBD1. Germline-derived CDR1 and CDR2 are MNHNY and SVGAGI (reference sequence). This CDR3 is built from 16 residues. Trimming at V came to 2 bases and at J to 7 bases, leaving 13 bases not matched to a gene. Written as DNA, the CDR3 is TGTGCCAGCAGTTACCGCACAGGGGCTGGGATTGGTGGCTACACCTTC. Protein product: CASSYRTGAGIGGYTF.

The gene calls are TRBV13 and TRBJ1-3; 12 bases are shared with TRBD1. The CDR3 has 19 amino acids. Trimming at V came to 5 bases and at J to 0 bases, leaving 11 bases not matched to a gene. Germline V CDR1 and CDR2: PRHDT, FYEKMQ (reference sequence). The CDR3 DNA follows: TGTGCCAGCAGCGACCGGGACAGGGGGCCTTACCTCTCTGGAAACACCATATATTTT. Its translation: CASSDRDRGPYLSGNTIYF.

The chain joins TRBV7-3 to TRBJ2-7; D is perhaps TRBD1 (5 bases). This CDR3 is 13 amino acids long. V shed 5 bases and J shed 4 bases, with 12 bases lying between them. Looked up from germline, CDR1 is SGHTA and CDR2 is FQGTGA. The CDR3 region has the DNA TGTGCCAGCAGCATGGGGCAGATGTACGAGCAGTACTTC. It translates to CASSMGQMYEQYF. Using reference TRBV7-3 and TRBJ2-7 for the parts outside the CDR3, the full variable domain is GAGVSQTPSNKVTEKGKYVELRCDPISGHTALYWYRQSLGQGPEFLIYFQGTGAADDSGLPNDRFFAVRPEGSVSTLKIQRTERGDSAVYLCASSMGQMYEQYFGPGTRLTVT.

The genes are TRBV9 and TRBJ1-4; weak D call: TRBD1 (6 bases). Per the germline V gene, CDR1 is SGDLS and CDR2 is YYNGEE. The CDR3 runs to 14 residues. V gave up 4 bases and J gave up 7 bases, with 14 bases separating them. The CDR3 reads CASSRGGQSEKLFF. CDR3 DNA: TGTGCCAGCAGCCGAGGGGGACAAAGTGAAAAACTGTTTTTT. Filled out from reference TRBV9 and TRBJ1-4, the complete variable domain reads DSGVTQTPKHLITATGQRVTLRCSPRSGDLSVYWYQQSLDQGLQFLIQYYNGEERAKGNILERFSAQQFPDLHSELNLSSLELGDSALYFCASSRGGQSEKLFFGSGTQLSVL.

A few counts support this clonotype. The V call is TRBV7-9, the J call TRBJ2-1; the D gene is possibly TRBD2 (5 bases). The CDR3 spans 15 residues. Germline V lookup: CDR1 SEHNR, CDR2 FQNEAQ (reference sequence). Trimming left V 5 bases short and J 0 bases short, with 11 bases between. CDR3 bases: TGTGCCAGCAGCCATGACGGGGACTCCTACAATGAGCAGTTCTTC. Its protein is CASSHDGDSYNEQFF. The whole variable domain, remainder taken from reference TRBV7-9 and TRBJ2-1, is DTGVSQNPRHKITKRGQNVTFRCDPISEHNRLYWYRQTLGQGPEFLTYFQNEAQLEKSRLLSDRFSAERPKGSFSTLEIQRTEQGDSAMYLCASSHDGDSYNEQFFGPGTRLTVL.